A single sample is the source of the 29 T cell receptor beta chains below, sequenced in a study of response to subunit inactivated influenza vaccine (dated by TCRdb to the late 2010s). Preparation of the library involved RT-PCR. Sequencing took place on an Illumina HiSeq 2500. TCRdb reanalyzed the raw reads on its own, using fastp at Q25 for trimming and MiXCR for clone calling, and kept in-frame beta chains. Here each entry gathers all rows of one CDR3 protein and keeps the most common genes and DNA. The sample records hundreds of thousands of distinct CDR3 sequences, less than 20% of which are singletons. Together, the top ten hold approximately 10% of the sample. This sample comprised PBMCs from blood, obtained approximately 12 days after vaccination. The receptors originated from a man aged 50 to 59 who received an inactivated influenza vaccine. Donor details come from another sample of the same person, matched by shared clones.

This clonotype has more than one count but fewer than ten. The chain links TRBV12-3 or TRBV12-4 to TRBJ2-1; D possibly corresponds to TRBD2 (6 bases). This CDR3 comprises 14 residues. The V end lost 6 bases, the J end lost 4 bases, and 13 bases lay between the germline ends. CDR3: CASSQTRLYNEQFF. CDR3 nucleotide sequence: TGTGCCAGCAGCCAGACTAGGTTGTACAATGAGCAGTTCTTC.

V and J are TRBV10-3 and TRBJ2-2, with TRBD1 matching over 7 bases. The germline V gene encodes CDR1 ENHRY and CDR2 SYGVKD. CDR3 length: 16 residues. V lost 3 bases, J lost 7 bases, and 11 bases stayed unmatched. This chain's CDR3 is CAISEVEGGEVGELFF. CDR3 bases: TGTGCCATCAGTGAAGTTGAAGGGGGCGAGGTCGGGGAGCTGTTTTTT.

V gene TRBV29-1 combines with J gene TRBJ1-2, with 9 nucleotides matching TRBD1. The CDR3 covers 14 residues. Trimming at V came to 4 bases and at J to 7 bases, leaving 10 bases not matched to a gene. The germline V gene encodes CDR1 SQVTM and CDR2 ANQGSEA. Written as DNA, the CDR3 is TGCAGCGTTGTTTCCCCGGGACAGGGCTCTGGCTACACCTTC. It is translated as CSVVSPGQGSGYTF.

The V call is TRBV20-1, the J call TRBJ2-2, with a tentative D call TRBD2 (5 bases). This CDR3 region has 14 residues. CDR1 and CDR2 (germline): DFQATT, SNEGSKA (reference sequence). Trimming left V 1 base short and J 5 bases short, with 11 bases between. CDR3 nucleotide sequence: TGCAGTGCTAGAGGTTGGGAGAGGACCGGGGAGCTGTTTTTT. It encodes CSARGWERTGELFF.

The chain links TRBV6-5 to TRBJ2-7, with 7 bases fitting TRBD1. J gave up 4 bases and V 4 bases, and 19 bases lay outside the gene matches. Germline V CDR1 and CDR2: MNHEY, SVGAGI. The CDR3 contains 18 residues. The CDR3 reads CASSSSLLSTGKSYEQYF. The CDR3 DNA reads as TGTGCCAGCAGTTCCTCACTACTATCGACAGGGAAATCTTACGAGCAGTACTTC.

This clonotype turned up a few times. The chain recombines TRBV4-3 with TRBJ1-1, with D perhaps TRBD1 (5 bases). The length of the CDR3 is 14 residues. The germline gives CDR1 LGHNA, CDR2 YSLEER. V lost 0 bases and J 6 bases, leaving 11 bases between the germline ends. CDR3 residues: CASSQDSGFPEAFF. As DNA, the CDR3 is TGCGCCAGCAGCCAAGATTCAGGGTTCCCTGAAGCTTTCTTT.

This clonotype has a handful of counts. The rearrangement joins TRBV28 to TRBJ2-5, with D possibly matching TRBD2 (6 bases). The CDR3 sequence is 13 residues long. Trimming left V 8 bases short and J 2 bases short, with 12 bases between. Germline V gene data show CDR1 as MDHEN and CDR2 as SYDVKM. The CDR3 spells CASGEDSQETQYF. DNA of the CDR3: TGTGCCAGCGGGGAGGACTCGCAAGAGACCCAGTACTTC.

This clonotype was seen a handful of times. The J gene is TRBJ1-1, the V gene TRBV12-3 or TRBV12-4, with 7 bases matching TRBD1. There are 15 residues in the CDR3. V dropped 6 bases and J dropped 4; count of bases not matched to a gene: 11. The CDR3 sequence: CASRDRQGRFTEAFF. CDR3 DNA: TGTGCCAGCAGAGACCGACAGGGCCGGTTCACTGAAGCTTTCTTT.

V and J are TRBV7-9 and TRBJ2-3; 16 bases align to TRBD2. This CDR3 contains 16 residues. The germline V gene encodes CDR1 SEHNR and CDR2 FQNEAQ (reference sequence). V lost 4 bases, J lost 5 bases, and 3 bases stayed unmatched. The DNA of the CDR3 is TGTGCCAGCAGCTACGGGACTAGCGGGGGGGGAGATACGCAGTATTTT. This sequence encodes CASSYGTSGGGDTQYF.

The rearrangement joins TRBV20-1 to TRBJ2-3; D unclear. V lost 0 bases and J lost 0, with 16 bases in between. Germline-derived CDR1 and CDR2 are DFQATT and SNEGSKA (reference sequence). The CDR3 has 17 residues. The CDR3 DNA reads as TGCAGTGCTAGAGATCGTGAGGCTAGACTTAGCACAGATACGCAGTATTTT. It is translated as CSARDREARLSTDTQYF.

Many counts were recorded for this clonotype. The J gene is TRBJ2-3, the V gene TRBV6-6, with D hard to call. Germline CDR1 is MNHNY and CDR2 is SVGAGI (reference sequence). The CDR3 contains 10 residues. Trimming pared 6 bases from V and 5 bases from J, leaving 3 bases between. The CDR3 bases are TGTGCCAGCAGGGGAGATACGCAGTATTTT. Translation gives CASRGDTQYF.

This chain connects TRBV20-1 to TRBJ2-5; D may be TRBD2 (6 bases). V dropped 6 bases and J dropped 0 bases, with 14 bases sitting between them. CDR1 is DFQATT and CDR2 is SNEGSKA in the germline V gene (reference sequence). The length of the CDR3 is 14 residues. The CDR3 region has the DNA TGCAGTGCCGTGGACCCTAGCGACCAAGAGACCCAGTACTTC. Its translation is CSAVDPSDQETQYF.

The chain recombines TRBV5-1 with TRBJ2-7, with TRBD1 as a possible D gene (7 bases). Germline values: CDR1 SGHRS, CDR2 YFSETQ. The CDR3 totals 14 residues. Trimming removed 2 bases at V and 4 bases at J, with 13 bases between. The DNA for the CDR3 is TGCGCCAGCAGCTTAGGAGGGGGCGAATACGAGCAGTACTTC. Translating gives CASSLGGGEYEQYF.

The rearrangement links TRBV6-1 to TRBJ1-1, with 7 bases aligning to TRBD1. This CDR3 spans 16 amino acids. CDR1 is MNHNS, CDR2 SASEGT, per germline. V shed 6 bases, J shed 0 bases, and the junction held 10 bases outside the gene matches. The CDR3 DNA follows: TGTGCCAGCAGAATAGACAGGGTACTTATGAACACTGAAGCTTTCTTT. Translating it yields CASRIDRVLMNTEAFF.

The J gene is TRBJ2-5, the V gene TRBV6-1; D tentatively fits TRBD1 or TRBD2 (5 bases each). The V end was cut by 2 bases, the J end by 1 base, with 14 bases between. The CDR3 spans 16 residues. The germline V gene has CDR1 MNHNS and CDR2 SASEGT. CDR3 region: CASSESGYGTQETQYF. The CDR3 nucleotides are TGTGCCAGCAGTGAATCCGGGTATGGGACCCAAGAGACCCAGTACTTC.

V and J are TRBV20-1 and TRBJ1-6, with D tentatively TRBD1 (5 bases). The CDR3 extends over 17 amino acids. Germline loops: CDR1 DFQATT, CDR2 SNEGSKA (reference sequence). The V end lost 1 base, the J end lost 1 base, and 14 bases lay between the germline ends. The CDR3 loop is CSARVGQKDSYNSPLHF. The CDR3 DNA follows: TGCAGTGCTAGAGTGGGGCAGAAGGATTCCTATAATTCACCCCTCCACTTT.

The chain joins TRBV7-2 to TRBJ2-1; tentatively, D is TRBD2 (6 bases). Germline V gene lookup returns CDR1 SGHTA and CDR2 FQGNSA. This CDR3 spans 14 amino acids. Trimming left V 2 bases short and J 9 bases short, with 14 bases between. CDR3 nucleotide sequence: TGTGCCAGCAGCTTACAGGACTACGTCGGTGAGCAGTTCTTC. Its translation is CASSLQDYVGEQFF.

The chain links TRBV6-5 to TRBJ2-3; D gene unclear. In germline, CDR1 is MNHEY, CDR2 SVGAGI. Trimming removed 2 bases at V and 3 bases at J, with 12 bases between. The CDR3 has 15 residues. The CDR3 loop is CASSYESLGTDTQYF. The CDR3 nucleotides are TGTGCCAGCAGTTACGAGAGTTTGGGGACAGATACGCAGTATTTT.

This chain connects TRBV9 to TRBJ2-1; 8 positions match TRBD2. The ends lost 0 bases at V and 7 bases at J; junction bases unmatched: 9. Germline CDR1 and CDR2: SGDLS and YYNGEE. The CDR3 covers 16 residues. The CDR3 spells CASSVATGGALNEQFF. The DNA of the CDR3 is TGTGCCAGCAGCGTAGCTACGGGAGGGGCCCTAAATGAGCAGTTCTTC.

This clonotype came up many times. The chain couples TRBV12-3 or TRBV12-4 to TRBJ2-2; 8 bases are shared with TRBD1. This CDR3 is built from 14 residues. J lost 4 bases, V lost 7 bases, and 5 bases had no gene match. Written as DNA, the CDR3 is TGTGCCAGCACCCCGGACAGGGCCACCGGGGAGCTGTTTTTT. Its translation is CASTPDRATGELFF.

In its sample, this clonotype was seen a few times. As DNA, the CDR3 is TGTGCCAGCAGCTTCCACTACGACACTGAAGCTTTCTTT. This sequence encodes CASSFHYDTEAFF. The rearrangement links TRBV7-3 to TRBJ1-1, with D unclear. This CDR3 is 13 amino acids long. The V and J ends lost 3 bases and 3 bases respectively, with 8 bases between them. In germline, CDR1 is SGHTA, CDR2 FQGTGA.

The sample holds a few counts of this clonotype. The chain recombines TRBV6-2 or TRBV6-3 with TRBJ1-5; a possible D gene is TRBD1 (5 bases). Trimming took 8 bases from V and 6 from J, leaving 14 bases between them. Germline CDR1 and CDR2: MNHEY and SVGEGT. The CDR3 contains 13 residues. The CDR3 loop reads CASDPGFGQPQHF. CDR3 nucleotide sequence: TGTGCCAGCGATCCAGGGTTCGGTCAGCCCCAGCATTTT.

This clonotype was detected only a few times. The chain combines TRBV28 with TRBJ2-3, with D perhaps TRBD2 (6 bases). The CDR3 is made up of 15 amino acids. The germline V gene has CDR1 MDHEN and CDR2 SYDVKM. Between the trimmed V and J ends, which lost 7 bases and 2 bases, there was a span of 16 bases. The CDR3 DNA reads TGTGCCAGCACCCTACCGGGGGTAAACACAGATACGCAGTATTTT. Translation gives CASTLPGVNTDTQYF. Combining the CDR3 with reference TRBV28 and TRBJ2-3 gives the whole variable domain DVKVTQSSRYLVKRTGEKVFLECVQDMDHENMFWYRQDPGLGLRLIYFSYDVKMKEKGDIPEGYSVSREKKERFSLILESASTNQTSMYLCASTLPGVNTDTQYFGPGTRLTVL.

This clonotype occurred a few times. The chain joins TRBV7-8 to TRBJ2-3; no firm D call. Germline V CDR1 and CDR2: SGHVS, FQNEAQ. This CDR3 comprises 13 residues. The V and J ends lost 5 bases and 5 bases respectively, with 11 bases between them. DNA for the CDR3: TGTGCCAGCAGCACCCTCTTAGAAGATACGCAGTATTTT. This sequence encodes CASSTLLEDTQYF.

This clonotype occurred a few times. J is TRBJ2-1 and V is TRBV12-3 or TRBV12-4; no clear D gene. V gave up 11 bases and J gave up 4 bases, with 9 bases separating them. The CDR3 is 11 residues long. The CDR3 nucleotides read TGTGCCTGCACGGATTACAATGAGCAGTTCTTC. Its protein product is CACTDYNEQFF.

This clonotype was found many times. This chain links TRBV9 with TRBJ2-1; 10 bases align to TRBD2. Germline V gene sequence: CDR1 SGDLS, CDR2 YYNGEE. Trimming took 0 bases from V and 5 from J; bases not matched to a gene: 5. This CDR3 contains 16 residues. This CDR3 reads CASSVVIAGGNNEQFF. The CDR3, as DNA: TGTGCCAGCAGCGTAGTAATAGCGGGGGGAAACAATGAGCAGTTCTTC. The full variable domain, with the rest looked up from reference TRBV9 and TRBJ2-1, is DSGVTQTPKHLITATGQRVTLRCSPRSGDLSVYWYQQSLDQGLQFLIQYYNGEERAKGNILERFSAQQFPDLHSELNLSSLELGDSALYFCASSVVIAGGNNEQFFGPGTRLTVL.

Ten or more counts support this clonotype. The rearrangement joins TRBV27 to TRBJ2-7; tentative D call: TRBD2 (6 bases). The length of the CDR3 is 15 residues. Germline loops: CDR1 MNHEY, CDR2 SMNVEV (reference sequence). V was shortened by 7 bases and J by 3 bases, with 19 bases between the two germline ends. CDR3 DNA sequence: TGTGCCAGCAAATGGGACGCGGGGTCGAACTACGAGCAGTACTTC. Translated: CASKWDAGSNYEQYF.

The CDR3 region is CASSWRRPTDNEQFF. The CDR3, as DNA: TGTGCCAGCAGCTGGAGACGGCCCACTGACAATGAGCAGTTCTTC. The chain uses TRBV7-2 and TRBJ2-1; D is uncertain. The V end lost 4 bases, the J end lost 5 bases, and 15 bases lay between the germline ends. Germline lookup yields CDR1 SGHTA and CDR2 FQGNSA. The CDR3 covers 15 residues.

This clonotype was counted many times. This sequence joins TRBV20-1 and TRBJ2-1; 7 positions match TRBD1. This CDR3 is built from 16 residues. The J segment lost 1 base and the V segment lost 1 base, leaving 7 bases of the junction unmatched. In germline, CDR1 is DFQATT, CDR2 SNEGSKA (reference sequence). The CDR3 here is CSARGRDRSSYNEQFF. The CDR3 nucleotides read TGCAGTGCTAGAGGCAGGGACAGAAGTTCCTACAATGAGCAGTTCTTC.